This T cell receptor (beta chain) was captured by sequencing in a study of molecular identifiers for immune sequencing clone quantification. TCRdb fed the PCR reads into MiXCR, producing one record per CDR3 protein. Among about 330,000 distinct CDR3 sequences, over 20% were seen once, and the ten largest hold 0.74%. For naive CD8 T cells, sorting used the CD8+CD4-CCR7+CD45RA+ phenotype. Sequenced sample: naive CD8+ T cells from blood, with Jurkat cell RNA spiked in. Subset here: FACS-sorted CD8+CD4-CCR7+CD45RA+ naive T cells. The TCR comes from a human donor in good health. Some libraries in this study had Jurkat cell RNA spiked in.

The CDR3 loop is CASSWLNTGELFF. DNA for the CDR3: TGTGCCAGTAGTTGGCTAAACACCGGGGAGCTGTTTTTT. V usage is TRBV19 and J usage is TRBJ2-2; no firm D call. Between the trimmed V and J ends, which lost 5 bases and 2 bases, there was a span of 6 bases. Germline values: CDR1 LNHDA, CDR2 SQIVND (reference sequence). CDR3 length equals 13 residues.